Listed below are T cell receptor beta chains from one sample, sequenced in a study of blood T cell repertoires in COVID-19. Produced via immunoSEQ multiplex PCR; TCRdb's table is partial and in-frame only. The table shows about 75,000 clones, with approximately 74% occurring only once. Sample: peripheral blood. These receptors all come from a human donor with acute or convalescent COVID-19. The donor label of this sample is uncertain. Each CDR3 is given with its conserved first and last residue. Each record gives: J gene, clone size, V gene, D gene, CDR3 DNA, CDR3 protein. D genes are given only for firm matches. A clone size is listed for some rows: how often the clone was seen (once, few, many), or a class if it is expanded.

TRBJ2-1 | . | TRBV7-2 | . | TGTGCCAGCAGCTTAGCTGTTAGCCGCGCCCACAATGAGCAGTTCTTC | CASSLAVSRAHNEQFF
TRBJ1-3 | once | TRBV11-3 | . | TGTGCCAGCAGCTTAGGTCCAGGGCTTGGAAACACCATATATTTT | CASSLGPGLGNTIYF
TRBJ1-4 | once | TRBV3-1/TRBV3-2 | . | TGTGCCAGCAGCCAAGATCGGAGGGCAACTAATGAAAAACTGTTTTTT | CASSQDRRATNEKLFF
TRBJ1-4 | few | TRBV28 | . | TGTGCCAGCAGTAATAGCCTTGAAAAACTGTTTTTT | CASSNSLEKLFF
TRBJ1-1 | . | TRBV15 | . | TGTGCCACCAGCAGCCGACCAGGGGAGACTGAAGCTTTCTTT | CATSSRPGETEAFF
TRBJ2-5 | few | TRBV7-2 | . | TGTGCCAGCAGCTTTTTAGCGAACCCAGAGACCCAGTACTTC | CASSFLANPETQYF
TRBJ2-7 | . | TRBV7-2 | . | TGTGCCAGCAGCTCGAGGGCCGGTGACTACGAGCAGTACTTC | CASSSRAGDYEQYF
TRBJ2-5 | . | TRBV18 | . | TGTGCCAGCTCACCGGGGTCAGGGGTGAAGACCCAGTACTTC | CASSPGSGVKTQYF
TRBJ2-5 | . | TRBV5-1 | . | TGCGCCAGCAGCTTTTCTGGAGGGCCGCAAGAGACCCAGTACTTC | CASSFSGGPQETQYF
TRBJ1-6 | . | TRBV5-1 | TRBD1 | TGCGCCAGCAGCCTTGGTGTACAGGGGGATTCACCCCTCCACTTT | CASSLGVQGDSPLHF
TRBJ2-3 | . | TRBV10-3 | . | TGTGCCACCCTCGGACAGCTCACAGATACGCAGTATTTT | CATLGQLTDTQYF
TRBJ2-1 | . | TRBV3-1/TRBV3-2 | . | TGTGCCAGCAGCCAAGATCCCCTACTCAATGAGCAGTTCTTC | CASSQDPLLNEQFF
TRBJ1-1 | once | TRBV10-3 | . | TGTGCCATCAGTGAGTGGGGACAGAACACTGAAGCTTTCTTT | CAISEWGQNTEAFF